The clone carrying this T cell receptor beta chain turned up a few times. What it binds is not known. TCRdb fed the 5' RACE reads into MiXCR, producing one record per CDR3 protein. Seen here are hundreds of thousands of distinct CDR3 sequences, around 19% observed once, and the top ten hold 15% to 20%. The V end lost 0 bases, the J end lost 2 bases, and 8 bases lay between the germline ends. CDR1 is MNHEY and CDR2 is SVGAGI in the germline V gene. CDR3 length: 15 amino acids. This specimen comes from a study of T cells after yellow fever vaccination. Study-level results: Contaminating bulk clonotypes could be abundant in FACS-sorted repertoires.

Sequenced material: PBMCs, taken before the yellow fever booster vaccination. This TCR came from a man aged 18 to 29 who received the YFV17D yellow fever vaccine. The rearrangement joins TRBV6-5 to TRBJ1-3, with no clear D. CDR3 protein: CASSYSRSAGNTIYF. In nucleotides, the CDR3 is TGTGCCAGCAGTTACTCGCGATCAGCTGGAAACACCATATATTTT.